The 15 T cell receptor beta chains below all came from one sample that was sequenced in a study of blood T cell repertoires in COVID-19 (dated by TCRdb to the early 2020s). The library was prepared using the immunoSEQ multiplex PCR assay. This immuneACCESS table, as held by TCRdb, lists in-frame sequences with V and J called but not all clones. Of the missing ones, under half trace to an unresolved V gene in checked studies; the others have no known cause. The sample table shows over 200,000 clones, and around 92% are seen once. The leading ten clones occupy more than 0.95% of the sample. Sequenced input: peripheral blood. These receptors all come from a man aged 25-45 years with acute or convalescent COVID-19.

The rearrangement uses TRBV28 and TRBJ2-4, with D possibly TRBD1 on 5 matching bases. The CDR3 length is 14 residues. CDR1 MDHEN and CDR2 SYDVKM come from the germline V gene. Trimming stripped 2 bases from V and 0 bases from J, with 5 bases between. The CDR3 region has the DNA TGTGCCAGCAGTTTAAGGGGAGCCAAAAACATTCAGTACTTC. Amino acid sequence: CASSLRGAKNIQYF.

The count of this clone is one. The V gene is TRBV30, the J gene TRBJ2-1; maybe TRBD1 (5 bases). The CDR3 has 15 amino acids. The V end was cut by 3 bases, the J end by 2 bases, with 14 bases between. Looked up from germline, CDR1 is GTSNPN and CDR2 is SVGIG (reference sequence). CDR3 residues: CAWRDRTLPYNEQFF. The CDR3 nucleotides read TGTGCCTGGAGGGATCGGACACTCCCCTACAATGAGCAGTTCTTC.

This chain uses TRBV7-7 with TRBJ1-5; D possibly corresponds to TRBD1 (5 bases). Germline V gene sequence: CDR1 SSHAT, CDR2 FNYEAQ (reference sequence). The CDR3 consists of 17 residues. CDR3: CASSGPGGLEGNQPQHF. The DNA of the CDR3 is TGTGCTAGCTCAGGACCGGGGGGGTTAGAAGGCAATCAGCCCCAGCATTTT.

This chain joins TRBV5-5 and TRBJ2-7; D might be TRBD1 (6 bases). Trimming cost V 0 bases and J 7 bases, with 17 bases left between them. Germline V lookup: CDR1 SGHKS, CDR2 YYEKEE (reference sequence). This CDR3 region has 15 residues. In nucleotides, the CDR3 is TGTGCCAGCAGCTTGGCGGACAGCTACTACAGAGAGCAGTACTTC. Translation gives CASSLADSYYREQYF.

This clone occurred once. The gene calls are TRBV18 and TRBJ1-2, with 7 positions matching TRBD1. The CDR3 has 13 residues. With V trimmed by 2 bases and J by 8 bases, 5 bases remained unmatched. CDR1 and CDR2 (germline): KGHSH, LQKENI. CDR3: CASSPSRGDGYTF. The CDR3 DNA reads TGTGCCAGCTCACCAAGCAGGGGGGACGGCTACACCTTC.

V usage is TRBV5-1 and J usage is TRBJ1-5; no firm D call. Looked up from germline, CDR1 is SGHRS and CDR2 is YFSETQ. CDR3 length: 16 amino acids. Trimming left V 1 base short and J 1 base short, with 12 bases between. DNA of the CDR3: TGCGCCAGCAGCTTGACACCCGTCTCAAGCAATCAGCCCCAGCATTTT. Translating it yields CASSLTPVSSNQPQHF.

This chain links TRBV11-1 with TRBJ2-7, with 8 bases that match TRBD1. CDR1 is SGHAT and CDR2 is FQDESV in the germline V gene (reference sequence). Trimming cost V 3 bases and J 7 bases; bases outside gene matches: 11. This CDR3 spans 15 amino acids. CDR3 region: CASSLNRGLGREQYF. As DNA, the CDR3 is TGTGCCAGCAGCTTGAACAGGGGGTTGGGAAGGGAGCAGTACTTC.

This clone was picked up a small number of times. This chain joins TRBV3-1 (or the pseudogene TRBV3-2) and TRBJ2-1; 10 nucleotides match TRBD2. The germline CDR1 and CDR2 sequences are LGHDT and YNNKEL (reference sequence). The CDR3 loop spans 15 amino acids. V shed 1 base and J 10 bases; nucleotides not matched to a gene: 7. CDR3 sequence reads: CASSQGLLAGVEQFF. CDR3 sequence (DNA): TGTGCCAGCAGCCAAGGTCTCCTAGCGGGAGTGGAGCAGTTCTTC.

A remark on this clone: Distinct nucleotide sequences in the sample also encode this CDR3. The chain couples TRBV5-4 to TRBJ2-2, with TRBD2 identical over 8 bases. The V segment lost 0 bases and the J segment 4 bases; nucleotides outside the gene matches: 2. Germline CDR1 and CDR2: SGHNT and YYREEE (reference sequence). The CDR3 consists of 15 residues. CDR3 bases: TGTGCCAGCAGCTTGGCCGGGGGGGGCACCGGGGAGCTGTTTTTT. Amino acid sequence: CASSLAGGGTGELFF.

The V and J genes are TRBV5-1 and TRBJ2-7, with 10 nucleotides matching TRBD1. The CDR3 covers 16 residues. After removal of 0 bases from V and 5 bases from J, the junction contained 8 bases not matched to a gene. CDR1 and CDR2 (germline): SGHRS, YFSETQ. The CDR3 sequence is CASSLDSGTGVDEQYF. CDR3 DNA sequence: TGCGCCAGCAGCTTGGACTCGGGGACAGGGGTCGACGAGCAGTACTTC.

The chain has TRBV5-1 and TRBJ2-3; D is ambiguous. V was cut by 0 bases and J by 4 bases, with 9 bases left in between. Germline V gene sequence: CDR1 SGHRS, CDR2 YFSETQ. The CDR3 runs to 14 residues. The CDR3 DNA follows: TGCGCCAGCAGCTTGGGGCAGAAAGCAGATACGCAGTATTTT. This codes for CASSLGQKADTQYF.

V gene TRBV14 combines with J gene TRBJ2-1; maybe TRBD2 (5 bases). The CDR3 totals 13 residues. CDR1 is SGHDN and CDR2 is FVKESK in the germline V gene. With 5 bases removed from V and 4 bases from J, the gap between germline ends came to 9 bases. The CDR3 bases are TGTGCCAGCAGCACGGGCGGGTACAATGAGCAGTTCTTC. It is translated as CASSTGGYNEQFF.

The rearrangement uses TRBV28 and TRBJ2-1, with 7 bases lining up with TRBD2. This CDR3 has 15 amino acids. From germline, CDR1 is MDHEN and CDR2 SYDVKM. The trim removed 4 bases at V and 6 bases at J, leaving 9 bases unmatched. As DNA, the CDR3 is TGTGCCAGCAGTTCGCCGGGAGGAAGGGCCAATGAGCAGTTCTTC. It translates to CASSSPGGRANEQFF. The complete variable domain, with remaining parts taken from reference TRBV28 and TRBJ2-1, reads DVKVTQSSRYLVKRTGEKVFLECVQDMDHENMFWYRQDPGLGLRLIYFSYDVKMKEKGDIPEGYSVSREKKERFSLILESASTNQTSMYLCASSSPGGRANEQFFGPGTRLTVL.

V and J are TRBV6-6 and TRBJ1-6; TRBD1 agrees at 8 bases. Per the germline V gene, CDR1 is MNHNY and CDR2 is SVGAGI (reference sequence). J lost 4 bases, V lost 5 bases, and 10 bases had no gene match. This CDR3 spans 17 amino acids. CDR3 sequence: CASSRKPGTGYNSPLHF. CDR3 bases: TGTGCCAGCAGTCGGAAACCCGGGACAGGTTATAATTCACCCCTCCACTTT.

The chain is built from TRBV7-2 and TRBJ2-2, with D perhaps TRBD2 (6 bases). The V gene lost 5 bases and the J gene lost 5 bases, with 15 bases spanning the gap. Germline CDR1 SGHTA, CDR2 FQGNSA. CDR3 length equals 15 residues. CDR3 bases: TGTGCCAGCAGCCCCCCCGGCGCGGGGACCGGGGAGCTGTTTTTT. As protein: CASSPPGAGTGELFF.